This T cell receptor beta chain was retrieved from a study of T-cell memory formation after mild COVID-19. Overall study: Each donor largely had its own TCR clusters. Whole-study results and caveats: The main location of contracting CD4+ clones was CM and EM, and that of contracting CD8+ clones was EMRA. Cross-reactive memory appears to have joined, as suggested by some responding clones showing up in pre-infection memory.

This CDR3 region has 13 residues. Trimming took off 0 bases at V and 6 bases at J, with 8 bases between the two ends. The germline V gene has CDR1 KGHSH and CDR2 LQKENI. On this clonotype itself: Its antigen is not known.

Constant-segment primers served in 5'RACE that generated TCR alpha and TCR beta cDNA libraries bearing sample barcodes and UMIs. TCRdb fed the 5' RACE reads into MiXCR, producing one record per CDR3 protein. Among about 390,000 distinct CDR3 sequences listed, 16% were seen once. The chain is built from TRBV18 and TRBJ1-1; D is ambiguous. Sample: PBMCs or a T cell subset sorted from them (not recorded which). The clonotype originates from a young man who had mild COVID-19 (a few samples of this study predate the infection). Cell type and time point are not known. This chain's CDR3 is CASSPPGRAEAFF. The CDR3 DNA reads TGTGCCAGCTCACCACCGGGGAGGGCTGAAGCTTTCTTT.